Only a few counts were recorded for the clone carrying this T cell receptor beta chain. Its antigen is still unknown. The data stem from a study of beta chain features in type 1 diabetes. Overall study results and limits: Insertion counts at VDJ junctions were lower in type 1 diabetes patients, who also showed more deletions there. TCRB CDR3s were moderately but significantly shorter in Type 1 diabetes patients in all four CD4+ subsets.

The whole isolated RNA underwent reverse transcription, so sequencing captured expressed TCRB transcripts. Measured with immunoSEQ multiplex PCR; TCRdb has only the in-frame clones, and not every one. The data show 600,000 to 700,000 clones, about an eighth seen once. Germline V gene sequence: CDR1 SEHNR, CDR2 FQNEAQ (reference sequence). The CDR3 has 15 residues. V was trimmed by 9 bases and J by 1 base, leaving 17 bases between them. Each population that was sorted was more than 95% pure. Specimen: naive CD4+ T cells from blood. The clonotype comes from a man younger than 35 with type 1 diabetes. This chain uses TRBV7-9 with TRBJ2-3; D is tentatively TRBD1 or TRBD2 (6 bases each). In DNA form, the CDR3 reads TGTGCCAGTTTTCCGAGGGGGGCCCGCACAGATACGCAGTATTTT. It codes for CASFPRGARTDTQYF.